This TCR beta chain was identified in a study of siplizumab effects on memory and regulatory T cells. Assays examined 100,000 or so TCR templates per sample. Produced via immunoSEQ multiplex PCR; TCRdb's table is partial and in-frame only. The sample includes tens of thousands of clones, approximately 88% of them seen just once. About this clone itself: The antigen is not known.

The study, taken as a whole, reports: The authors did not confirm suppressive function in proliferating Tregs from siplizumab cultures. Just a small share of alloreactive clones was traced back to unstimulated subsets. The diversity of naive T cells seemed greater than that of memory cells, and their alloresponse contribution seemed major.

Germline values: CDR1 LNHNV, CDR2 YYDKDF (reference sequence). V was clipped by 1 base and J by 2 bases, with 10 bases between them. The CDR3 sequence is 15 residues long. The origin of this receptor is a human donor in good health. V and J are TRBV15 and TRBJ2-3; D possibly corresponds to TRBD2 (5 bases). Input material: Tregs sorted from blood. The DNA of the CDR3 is TGTGCCACCAGCAGAGCCCGGGGTAACACAGATACGCAGTATTTT. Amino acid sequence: CATSRARGNTDTQYF.